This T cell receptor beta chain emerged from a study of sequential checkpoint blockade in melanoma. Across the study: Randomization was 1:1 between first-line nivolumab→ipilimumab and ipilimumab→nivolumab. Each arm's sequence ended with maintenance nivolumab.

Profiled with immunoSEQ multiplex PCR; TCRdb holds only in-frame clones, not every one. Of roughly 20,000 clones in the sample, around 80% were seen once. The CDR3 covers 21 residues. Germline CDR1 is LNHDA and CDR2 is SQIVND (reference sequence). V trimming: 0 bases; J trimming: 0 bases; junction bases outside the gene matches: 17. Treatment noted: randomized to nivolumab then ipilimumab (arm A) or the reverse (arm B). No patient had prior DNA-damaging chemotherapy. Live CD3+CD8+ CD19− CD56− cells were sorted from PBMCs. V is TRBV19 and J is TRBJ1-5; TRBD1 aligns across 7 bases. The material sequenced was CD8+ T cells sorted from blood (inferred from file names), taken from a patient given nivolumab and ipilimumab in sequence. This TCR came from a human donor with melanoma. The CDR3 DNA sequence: TGTGCCAGTAGTATAGATGGGGGACAGATGGCGGACTTTAATAGCAATCAGCCCCAGCATTTT. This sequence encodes CASSIDGGQMADFNSNQPQHF.